The following is a T cell receptor (beta chain) sequence with its context. This may stem from a read error, because a much larger clone lies one nucleotide away. What was amplified from RNA transcripts were TCR beta CDR3 regions. With the HTBI primer set, the TCR CDR3 went through a first round of RT-PCR. TCRdb redid the calling of the multiplex PCR reads with MiXCR, one entry per CDR3 protein. The sample lists 450,000 to 600,000 distinct CDR3 sequences; 14% were seen once. This sample is part of a study of T cells in Graves' hyperthyroidism and ophthalmopathy. Study context: Specimen type is peripheral blood, collected at initial diagnosis prior to any treatment.

Participants, patients aged 18 to 65, had newly diagnosed hyperthyroidism with a duration under 2 months. Exclusion followed for patients with uncontrolled infection, other autoimmune disease, pregnancy or lactation. Clinical symptoms, serum thyroxine, TRAb, thyroid ultrasound and orbital computed tomography informed diagnoses. The CDR3 runs to 14 residues. The germline V gene has CDR1 SGHRS and CDR2 YFSETQ. V trimming: 3 bases; J trimming: 4 bases; junction bases outside the gene matches: 4. Sequenced input: blood. The chain is built from TRBV5-1 and TRBJ2-3, with 8 bases identical to TRBD2. The sequence came from a woman in her thirties or forties with Graves' hyperthyroidism. The DNA for the CDR3 is TGCGCCAGCAGCTCCATGACTAGCGCAGATACGCAGTATTTT. As protein: CASSSMTSADTQYF.